These T cell receptor beta chains were read from a single sample in a study of blood T cell repertoires in COVID-19. The protocol was immunoSEQ multiplex PCR, while the TCRdb copy is restricted to in-frame clones and leaves out a portion. The sample lists roughly 380,000 clones; roughly four fifths were seen once. Input material: peripheral blood. Source of these receptors: a human donor with acute or convalescent COVID-19. The donor label of this sample is uncertain. The CDR3 runs from the conserved cysteine through the conserved F or W. The D gene is left open where the match is weak. Rows give clone size only sometimes, using once, few, many, or a class for an expanded clone.

d_call: TRBD1
clone_size: -
j_call: TRBJ2-7
v_call: TRBV19
cdr3_aa: CASSIDLRRTGKEQYF
cdr3_nt: TGTGCCAGTAGTATAGACCTACGGCGGACAGGGAAAGAGCAGTACTTC

d_call: TRBD1
clone_size: once
j_call: TRBJ2-7
v_call: TRBV19
cdr3_aa: CASSIQAGGRYEQYF
cdr3_nt: TGTGCCAGTAGTATTCAGGCAGGGGGTCGCTACGAGCAGTACTTC

d_call: TRBD1
clone_size: -
j_call: TRBJ2-7
v_call: TRBV5-5
cdr3_aa: CASSPRTGAYEQYF
cdr3_nt: TGTGCCAGCAGCCCAAGGACAGGGGCCTACGAGCAGTACTTC

d_call: TRBD2
clone_size: -
j_call: TRBJ2-3
v_call: TRBV18
cdr3_aa: CASSPPGLAGGPDTQYF
cdr3_nt: TGTGCCAGCTCACCACCGGGACTAGCGGGGGGGCCAGATACGCAGTATTTT

d_call: -
clone_size: once
j_call: TRBJ2-3
v_call: TRBV7-2
cdr3_aa: CASSSGTDTQYF
cdr3_nt: TGTGCCAGCAGCTCGGGGACAGATACGCAGTATTTT

d_call: TRBD2
clone_size: few
j_call: TRBJ2-1
v_call: TRBV6-6
cdr3_aa: CAVRSSGRVGEQFF
cdr3_nt: TGTGCCGTCCGATCTAGCGGGAGAGTGGGGGAGCAGTTCTTC

d_call: -
clone_size: -
j_call: TRBJ1-5
v_call: TRBV19
cdr3_aa: CASIGVGQRNQPQHF
cdr3_nt: TGTGCCAGTATCGGGGTAGGACAGCGAAATCAGCCCCAGCATTTT

d_call: -
clone_size: -
j_call: TRBJ1-2
v_call: TRBV5-8
cdr3_aa: CASSLLGGRGYGYTF
cdr3_nt: TGTGCCAGCAGCTTGTTGGGTGGGCGGGGCTATGGCTACACCTTC

d_call: -
clone_size: few
j_call: TRBJ2-2
v_call: TRBV19
cdr3_aa: CASRREAGELFF
cdr3_nt: TGTGCCAGTAGAAGGGAGGCCGGGGAGCTGTTTTTT

d_call: TRBD1
clone_size: -
j_call: TRBJ1-5
v_call: TRBV5-6
cdr3_aa: CASSRTGGPEQPQHF
cdr3_nt: TGTGCCAGCAGCCGGACAGGGGGCCCAGAACAGCCCCAGCATTTT

d_call: -
clone_size: -
j_call: TRBJ1-6
v_call: TRBV19
cdr3_aa: CASSYGYNSPLHF
cdr3_nt: TGTGCCAGTAGTTACGGCTATAATTCACCCCTCCACTTT

d_call: -
clone_size: -
j_call: TRBJ1-3
v_call: TRBV28
cdr3_aa: CAGRPSSGNTIYF
cdr3_nt: TGTGCCGGCAGACCCAGCTCTGGAAACACCATATATTTT

d_call: -
clone_size: -
j_call: TRBJ1-5
v_call: TRBV6-4
cdr3_aa: CASSDSGNQPQHF
cdr3_nt: TGTGCCAGCAGTGACTCCGGGAATCAGCCCCAGCATTTT

d_call: TRBD1
clone_size: few
j_call: TRBJ1-5
v_call: TRBV19
cdr3_aa: CASSGQGRSNQPQHF
cdr3_nt: TGTGCCAGTAGCGGACAGGGTAGGAGCAATCAGCCCCAGCATTTT

d_call: TRBD2
clone_size: -
j_call: TRBJ2-1
v_call: TRBV4-2
cdr3_aa: CASSLESIAGKNNEQFF
cdr3_nt: TGTGCCAGCAGCCTTGAATCAATAGCGGGGAAAAACAATGAGCAGTTCTTC

d_call: -
clone_size: -
j_call: TRBJ1-1
v_call: TRBV5-1
cdr3_aa: CASSLARGLTEAFF
cdr3_nt: TGCGCCAGCAGCTTGGCCAGGGGTTTGACTGAAGCTTTCTTT

d_call: -
clone_size: -
j_call: TRBJ2-7
v_call: TRBV11-3
cdr3_aa: CASSPDRYYEQYF
cdr3_nt: TGTGCCAGCAGCCCCGACAGGTACTACGAGCAGTACTTC

d_call: -
clone_size: -
j_call: TRBJ1-5
v_call: TRBV20-1
cdr3_aa: CSASPFQGRRNQPQHF
cdr3_nt: TGCAGTGCTAGTCCCTTCCAGGGTAGGCGCAATCAGCCCCAGCATTTT

d_call: TRBD1
clone_size: -
j_call: TRBJ1-2
v_call: TRBV6-4
cdr3_aa: CASSDSGQGFYGYTF
cdr3_nt: TGTGCCAGCAGTGACTCGGGACAGGGCTTCTATGGCTACACCTTC

d_call: TRBD2
clone_size: -
j_call: TRBJ2-5
v_call: TRBV11-3
cdr3_aa: CASSPGTTRQETQYF
cdr3_nt: TGTGCCAGCTCCCCCGGGACTACACGACAAGAGACCCAGTACTTC

d_call: -
clone_size: once
j_call: TRBJ2-2
v_call: TRBV11-2
cdr3_aa: CASSTLTANTGELFF
cdr3_nt: TGTGCCAGCAGCACTTTGACAGCGAACACCGGGGAGCTGTTTTTT

d_call: -
clone_size: -
j_call: TRBJ1-1
v_call: TRBV20-1
cdr3_aa: CSASRGTAFF
cdr3_nt: TGCAGTGCCTCCCGGGGGACAGCTTTCTTT

d_call: TRBD1
clone_size: -
j_call: TRBJ2-7
v_call: TRBV13
cdr3_aa: CASSLGLGQAPPSYEQYF
cdr3_nt: TGTGCCAGCAGCTTAGGCCTGGGACAGGCCCCACCCTCCTACGAGCAGTACTTC

d_call: TRBD1
clone_size: -
j_call: TRBJ1-3
v_call: TRBV28
cdr3_aa: CASSTGGGGNTIYF
cdr3_nt: TGTGCCAGCAGTACAGGGGGAGGAGGAAACACCATATATTTT

d_call: -
clone_size: few
j_call: TRBJ1-6
v_call: TRBV2
cdr3_aa: CASSQQGVENNSPLHF
cdr3_nt: TGTGCCAGCAGCCAACAAGGGGTCGAGAATAATTCACCCCTCCACTTT

d_call: -
clone_size: -
j_call: TRBJ2-1
v_call: TRBV18
cdr3_aa: CASSTDRTTQVF
cdr3_nt: TGTGCCAGCTCCACCGACAGGACCACACAGGTCTTC

d_call: TRBD1
clone_size: -
j_call: TRBJ1-1
v_call: TRBV6-5
cdr3_aa: CASSLQGGVAFF
cdr3_nt: TGTGCCAGCAGTTTACAGGGGGGGGTGGCTTTCTTT

d_call: -
clone_size: -
j_call: TRBJ2-7
v_call: TRBV18
cdr3_aa: CASSPTGISYEQYF
cdr3_nt: TGTGCCAGCTCACCTACGGGTATTTCCTACGAGCAGTACTTC